The 22 T cell receptor beta chains listed next were all sequenced from one sample in a study of T cells in women clearing cervical HPV infection. Method: immunoSEQ multiplex PCR; TCRdb's copy keeps in-frame clones and lacks some. The sample totals tens of thousands of clones; its top ten clones hold 35% to 40%. Sequences were obtained from blood buffy coat. The receptors were gathered from a woman aged 18 to 75 with a cervical HPV16 infection that either progressed to CIN3+ or cleared (not recorded which).

To note about this clone: The read stops 3 residues short of the end of the CDR3; the missing end is completed from the germline J gene. The chain carries TRBV5-1 and TRBJ2-2, with D possibly being TRBD1 (6 bases). Germline V gives CDR1 SGHRS, CDR2 YFSETQ. This CDR3 region has 15 residues. Trimming took 4 bases from V and 3 from J, leaving 13 bases between them. The CDR3 bases that were read are TGCGCCAGCAGCCCCTCGGACAGAGACACCGGGGAG. This encodes CASSPSDRDTGE. The entire CDR3 reads CASSPSDRDTGELFF. Together with reference TRBV5-1 and TRBJ2-2, the CDR3 gives the full variable domain: KAGVTQTPRYLIKTRGQQVTLSCSPISGHRSVSWYQQTPGQGLQFLFEYFSETQRNKGNFPGRFSGRQFSNSRSEMNVSTLELGDSALYLCASSPSDRDTGELFFGEGSRLTVL.

About this clone: Read sequence stops 3 residues before the CDR3 end, and the germline J gene provides the missing end. The chain combines TRBV7-2 with TRBJ1-5; possible D gene TRBD1, 5 bases. This CDR3 contains 15 residues. The germline gives CDR1 SGHTA, CDR2 FQGNSA. Trimming pared 5 bases from V and 1 base from J, leaving 12 bases between. CDR3 DNA, as far as it was read: TGTGCCAGCAGCCCAGGGTATGTGAGCAATCAGCCC. This sequence encodes CASSPGYVSNQP. From start to end, the CDR3 is CASSPGYVSNQPQHF. Using reference TRBV7-2 and TRBJ1-5 for the parts outside the CDR3, the full variable domain is GAGVSQSPSNKVTEKGKDVELRCDPISGHTALYWYRQSLGQGLEFLIYFQGNSAPDKSGLPSDRFSAERTGGSVSTLTIQRTQQEDSAVYLCASSPGYVSNQPQHFGDGTRLSIL.

Note on this clone: The read ends 3 residues shy of where the CDR3 ends; the end is completed using the germline J gene. This chain connects TRBV7-2 to TRBJ2-3; a possible D gene is TRBD2 (6 bases). The CDR3 has 15 amino acids. V was shortened by 2 bases and J by 4 bases, with 13 bases between the two germline ends. From germline, CDR1 is SGHTA and CDR2 FQGNSA. This CDR3 reads CASSLLAGTSDTQYF. Partial CDR3 DNA: TGTGCCAGCAGCTTACTGGCGGGAACTTCAGATACG.

Remarks on this clone: The CDR3 end falls 3 residues outside the read, so it is completed with the germline J gene. The gene calls are TRBV5-4 and TRBJ2-7; maybe TRBD1 (6 bases). Per the germline V gene, CDR1 is SGHNT and CDR2 is YYREEE (reference sequence). The CDR3 is made up of 14 amino acids. Trimming shortened V by 2 bases and J by 3 bases, and 12 bases separated the two germline ends. The covered CDR3 bases are TGTGCCAGCAGCTTTGGACAGCAGAACTACGAG. Its protein product is CASSFGQQNYE. The entire CDR3 is CASSFGQQNYEQYF. Based on the CDR3 plus reference TRBV5-4 and TRBJ2-7, the full variable domain is ETGVTQSPTHLIKTRGQQVTLRCSSQSGHNTVSWYQQALGQGPQFIFQYYREEENGRGNFPPRFSGLQFPNYSSELNVNALELDDSALYLCASSFGQQNYEQYFGPGTRLTVT.

A note on this clone: Read data end 3 residues before the CDR3 end; the end is taken from the germline J gene. The genes are TRBV14 and TRBJ2-5; no clear D. V gave up 8 bases and J gave up 4 bases, with 11 bases separating them. CDR1 is SGHDN and CDR2 is FVKESK in the germline V gene. This CDR3 is 12 amino acids long. The sequenced part of the CDR3 DNA is TGTGCCAGCCGCTGTCGCGCAGAGACC. It encodes CASRCRAET. The entire CDR3 sequence reads CASRCRAETQYF. The full variable domain, with the rest looked up from reference TRBV14 and TRBJ2-5, is EAGVTQFPSHSVIEKGQTVTLRCDPISGHDNLYWYRRVMGKEIKFLLHFVKESKQDESGMPNNRFLAERTGGTYSTLKVQPAELEDSGVYFCASRCRAETQYFGPGTRLLVL.

Remarks on this clone: The read ends 3 residues before the CDR3 terminus; that terminus is restored from the germline J gene. The genes are TRBV14 and TRBJ2-5; unclear D gene. Per the germline V gene, CDR1 is SGHDN and CDR2 is FVKESK. Trimming left V 1 base short and J 3 bases short, with 18 bases between. The CDR3 is made up of 17 amino acids. CDR3 sequence: CASSQGQVLRFEETQYF. The CDR3 DNA, read in part, is TGTGCCAGCAGCCAAGGTCAGGTCTTAAGGTTTGAAGAGACC.

Points on this clone: Read coverage stops 3 residues before the CDR3 terminus; the germline J gene supplies the remainder. The chain couples TRBV7-8 to TRBJ1-6; 9 bases are a match to TRBD1. The CDR3 is made up of 17 amino acids. Trimming cost V 1 base and J 6 bases; bases outside gene matches: 7. The germline CDR1 and CDR2 sequences are SGHVS and FQNEAQ. The CDR3 reads CASSLGRTGAFNSPLHF. Incomplete CDR3 DNA: TGTGCCAGCAGCTTAGGGCGGACAGGGGCTTTTAATTCACCC.

Concerning this clone: The read falls 3 residues short of the CDR3 end, and the missing part is taken from the germline J gene. The chain carries TRBV7-9 and TRBJ2-7, with 13 nucleotides matching TRBD2. This CDR3 is built from 14 residues. V was pared by 3 bases and J by 6 bases, with 2 bases of the junction left unmatched. Per the germline V gene, CDR1 is SEHNR and CDR2 is FQNEAQ (reference sequence). The chain's CDR3 is CASSLGLAGSEQYF. The part of the CDR3 DNA that was read is TGTGCCAGCAGCTTGGGACTAGCGGGATCCGAG.

About this clone itself: Sequencing ends 3 residues short of the CDR3 end; the germline J gene provides the rest. The V and J genes are TRBV11-3 and TRBJ2-1; D possibly corresponds to TRBD2 (6 bases). The germline gives CDR1 SGHNT, CDR2 YENEEA. Trimming took 1 base from V and 9 from J, leaving 13 bases between them. The CDR3 length is 14 residues. The DNA read from the CDR3 is TGTGCCAGCAGCTTAGTTCCCTACGGGGGTGAG. Amino acid sequence: CASSLVPYGGE. The entire CDR3 protein is CASSLVPYGGEQFF. Based on the CDR3 plus reference TRBV11-3 and TRBJ2-1, the full variable domain is EAGVVQSPRYKIIEKKQPVAFWCNPISGHNTLYWYLQNLGQGPELLIRYENEEAVDDSQLPKDRFSAERLKGVDSTLKIQPAELGDSAVYLCASSLVPYGGEQFFGPGTRLTVL.

A remark on this clone: The read comes to an end 3 residues before the CDR3 does, leaving the germline J gene to fill in the end. The chain combines TRBV20-1 with TRBJ2-5; 8 bases fit TRBD2. The CDR3 has 14 residues. V shed 4 bases, J shed 3 bases, and the junction held 7 bases outside the gene matches. Germline-derived CDR1 and CDR2 are DFQATT and SNEGSKA (reference sequence). The CDR3: CSATNAGGKETQYF. The DNA read from the CDR3 is TGCAGTGCTACGAATGCGGGGGGCAAAGAGACC.

As for this clone: A junction boundary mismatches the germline segment, possibly from a read error. The read finishes 3 residues shy of the CDR3 end, and the germline J gene is used to complete it. This chain joins TRBV19 and TRBJ2-3; D perhaps matches TRBD1 (5 bases). Germline loops: CDR1 LNHDA, CDR2 SQIVND (reference sequence). The CDR3 has 15 amino acids. Partial CDR3 DNA: TGTGCCAGTAGCCCCCAGGGTTCAAGCACAGGTACG. This encodes CASSPQGSSTGT. Given in full, the CDR3 is CASSPQGSSTGTQYF. Full variable domain (missing parts from reference TRBV19 and TRBJ2-3): DGGITQSPKYLFRKEGQNVTLSCEQNLNHDAMYWYRQDPGQGLRLIYYSQIVNDFQKGDIAEGYSVSREKKESFPLTVTSAQKNPTAFYLCASSPQGSSTGTQYFGPGTRLTVL.

Comment on this clone: The read is 3 residues too short to cover the CDR3 end, so that end is filled in from the germline J gene. The rearrangement joins TRBV10-1 to TRBJ2-2; D not resolved. The CDR3 loop spans 14 amino acids. The V gene's germline CDR1 is WNHNN and CDR2 SYGVQD (reference sequence). Trimming pared 4 bases from V and 3 bases from J, leaving 9 bases between. CDR3 in amino acids: CASSAFRDTGELFF. The part of the CDR3 DNA that was read is TGCGCCAGCAGTGCATTCCGGGACACCGGGGAG.

As regards this clone: A junction boundary mismatches the germline segment, possibly from a read error. Coverage ceases 3 residues before the CDR3 finishes, and the germline J gene fills in the end. Distinct nucleotide sequences in the sample also encode this CDR3. J is TRBJ2-7 and V is TRBV6-1, with a weak D call TRBD2 (5 bases). Germline values: CDR1 MNHNS, CDR2 SASEGT. The CDR3 runs to 17 residues. The CDR3 DNA, read in part, is TGTGCTAGCAGTGAAGCGTATTTTGTGGTGGTAGCGAGCGAG. This translates into CASSEAYFVVVASE. The whole CDR3 sequence reads CASSEAYFVVVASEQYF.

In the case of this clone: The read ends 3 residues before the CDR3 terminus; that terminus is restored from the germline J gene. J is TRBJ1-4 and V is TRBV19; D remains ambiguous. Looked up from germline, CDR1 is LNHDA and CDR2 is SQIVND (reference sequence). V was shortened by 4 bases and J by 8 bases, with 14 bases between the two germline ends. CDR3 size: 14 residues. The part of the CDR3 DNA that was read is TGTGCCAGTAGTAAAATGGGCAGCAGGGAAAAA. It yields the protein CASSKMGSREK. The complete CDR3 sequence is CASSKMGSREKLFF.

A word on this clone: The sequenced fragment ends 3 residues before the CDR3 boundary, so the rest is inferred from the germline J gene. The rearrangement joins TRBV30 to TRBJ1-5; 7 bases map to TRBD1. The V gene's germline CDR1 is GTSNPN and CDR2 SVGIG (reference sequence). J lost 4 bases, V lost 5 bases, and 2 bases had no gene match. The CDR3 extends over 12 amino acids. The CDR3 loop is CAWAGQNQPQHF. The CDR3 DNA, read in part, is TGTGCCTGGGCGGGACAGAATCAGCCC.

Comments on this clone: The DNA ends 3 residues before the CDR3 does, and the rest of the CDR3 is filled in from the germline J gene. The rearrangement links TRBV30 to TRBJ2-3; D is possibly TRBD1 (5 bases). This CDR3 is 15 amino acids long. V was trimmed by 4 bases and J by 5 bases, leaving 19 bases between them. Germline CDR1 GTSNPN, CDR2 SVGIG (reference sequence). The sequenced part of the CDR3 DNA is TGTGCCTGGACCCTGGGGCTCCCGTCCGGAGATACG. It is translated as CAWTLGLPSGDT. The full CDR3 sequence reads CAWTLGLPSGDTQYF.

In regard to this clone: The CDR3 end falls 3 residues outside the read, so it is completed with the germline J gene. The chain is built from TRBV7-9 and TRBJ1-1, with D perhaps TRBD1 (5 bases). Trimming stripped 3 bases from V and 0 bases from J, with 5 bases between. The CDR3 is made up of 13 amino acids. Looked up from germline, CDR1 is SEHNR and CDR2 is FQNEAQ (reference sequence). Here the CDR3 reads CASSLTVNTEAFF. Partial CDR3 DNA: TGTGCCAGCAGCTTGACAGTGAACACTGAA.

Comments on this clone: The CDR3 extends 3 residues past the end of the read, so its final part is completed from the germline J gene. J is TRBJ1-5 and V is TRBV30, with unresolved D. Trimming shortened V by 1 base and J by 6 bases, and 10 bases separated the two germline ends. The CDR3 extends over 13 amino acids. Germline CDR1 GTSNPN, CDR2 SVGIG (reference sequence). The sequenced part of the CDR3 DNA is TGTGCCTGGAGTGAGGAAGAGGGTCAGCCC. Its protein is CAWSEEEGQP. The entire CDR3 reads CAWSEEEGQPQHF. The full variable domain, rest sourced from reference TRBV30 and TRBJ1-5, is SQTIHQWPATLVQPVGSPLSLECTVEGTSNPNLYWYRQAAGRGLQLLFYSVGIGQISSEVPQNLSASRPQDRQFILSSKKLLLSDSGFYLCAWSEEEGQPQHFGDGTRLSIL.

For this clone: The read finishes 3 residues shy of the CDR3 end, and the germline J gene is used to complete it. This chain joins TRBV7-3 and TRBJ1-3; D unresolved. Germline CDR1 reads SGHTA; CDR2 reads FQGTGA. This CDR3 is 14 amino acids long. Trimming took 3 bases from V and 0 from J, leaving 6 bases between them. The covered CDR3 bases are TGTGCCAGCAGCTTGCTAGGCTCTGGAAACACC. It translates to CASSLLGSGNT. The complete CDR3 sequence is CASSLLGSGNTIYF.

Details on this clone: The read gets to within 3 residues of the CDR3 end, and the germline J gene fills in the rest. V usage is TRBV7-2 and J usage is TRBJ2-4; no definite D call. The CDR3 has 13 residues. CDR1 and CDR2 (germline): SGHTA, FQGNSA. CDR3 loop: CASSLAMRHGQYF. CDR3 DNA (partial): TGTGCCAGCAGCTTAGCGATGCGGCATGGT.

Note on this clone: Read coverage stops 3 residues before the CDR3 terminus; the germline J gene supplies the remainder. The chain recombines TRBV7-3 with TRBJ2-3; tentative D call: TRBD2 (6 bases). The CDR3 runs 14 residues. Germline values: CDR1 SGHTA, CDR2 FQGTGA. The CDR3 bases that were read are TGTGCCAGCAGCTTGCCGGGACTCTTAGAGACG. Protein: CASSLPGLLET. The whole CDR3 protein is CASSLPGLLETQYF.

Concerning this clone itself: The read is 3 residues too short to cover the CDR3 end, so that end is filled in from the germline J gene. The chain recombines TRBV2 with TRBJ1-1; perhaps TRBD1 as D (6 bases). Germline-derived CDR1 and CDR2 are SNHLY and FYNNEI. V shed 7 bases and J shed 4 bases, with 19 bases lying between them. The CDR3 spans 15 residues. CDR3 DNA (partial): TGTGCCAGCACAGGCCCAGCCTGGGGGCTCACTGAA. This translates into CASTGPAWGLTE. The CDR3 as a whole reads CASTGPAWGLTEAFF.